The source of this T cell receptor (beta chain) is a study of blood T cell repertoires in COVID-19. Germline V gene data show CDR1 as KGHSH and CDR2 as LQKENI. Unmatched junction bases numbered 5, after V lost 1 base and J lost 5 bases. CDR3 length: 16 amino acids. Using immunoSEQ multiplex PCR, the repertoire was profiled, and TCRdb retains in-frame clones only, with some absent. This table holds fewer than 300,000 clones, 75% to 90% found once. The rearrangement links TRBV18 to TRBJ2-5, with TRBD2 matching over 12 bases. Sequencing input: PBMCs or T cells enriched from blood (not recorded which). The source of this sequence is a woman aged 50 to 65 who had recovered from COVID-19. The CDR3 nucleotides are TGTGCCAGCTCACCACGTCTAGCGGGGGGGCCTGAGACCCAGTACTTC. It yields the protein CASSPRLAGGPETQYF.